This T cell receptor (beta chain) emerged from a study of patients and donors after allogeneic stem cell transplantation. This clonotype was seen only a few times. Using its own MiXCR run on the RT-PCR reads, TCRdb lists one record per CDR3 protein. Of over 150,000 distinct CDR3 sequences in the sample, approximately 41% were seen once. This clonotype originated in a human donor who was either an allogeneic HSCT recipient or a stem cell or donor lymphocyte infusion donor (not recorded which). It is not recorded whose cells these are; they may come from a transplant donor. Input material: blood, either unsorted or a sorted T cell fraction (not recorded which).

The CDR3 protein is CASSLLGGSRNTEAFF. The CDR3 nucleotides are TGTGCCAGCAGCTTGCTAGGGGGCTCCCGGAACACTGAAGCTTTCTTT. The genes are TRBV5-8 and TRBJ1-1; TRBD1 matches at 7 bases. Germline V lookup: CDR1 SGHTS, CDR2 YDEGEE. CDR3 size: 16 residues. J was trimmed by 1 base and V by 1 base; bases with no gene match: 7.